The source of this TCR beta chain is a study of shared clonotypes between healthy human individuals. Using immunoSEQ multiplex PCR, the repertoire was profiled, and TCRdb retains in-frame clones only, with some absent. The sample includes roughly 2.2 million clones, around 90% of them seen just once. In the case of this clone: Its antigen is unknown.

From germline, CDR1 is KGHSH and CDR2 LQKENI. The CDR3 has 15 residues. The V and J ends lost 0 bases and 4 bases respectively, with 13 bases between them. Whole-study findings and limits: Relative to memory subsets, naive subsets generally showed larger estimated richness.

The specimen was naive CD4+ T cells from PBMCs. Subset specified: CD45RA+ positively selected. The receptor's source is a man younger than 30 in good health. Some clones in this sample may be carry-over from other donors' samples. V is TRBV18 and J is TRBJ2-7, with no clear D. The CDR3 DNA sequence: TGTGCCAGCTCACCACCTAATGACGGTGCTTACGAGCAGTACTTC. This translates into CASSPPNDGAYEQYF.